One sample yielded the 24 T cell receptor beta chains listed below, sequenced in a study of cytomegalovirus exposure and HLA in healthy donors. In the PCR, 60 Vbeta and 13 Jbeta primers were used. Sequenced by immunoSEQ multiplex PCR; TCRdb stores in-frame clones only, minus some. The table records approximately 120,000 clones, around 73% of them present only once. The sequencing input was PBMCs. Receptor source: a man aged 35-49 years in good health and CMV-seronegative.

This clone was counted a few times. The CDR3 spells CASSIKETQYF. The DNA for the CDR3 is TGCGCCAGCAGCATCAAAGAGACCCAGTACTTC. The rearrangement joins TRBV5-1 to TRBJ2-5; no clear D gene. CDR3 length: 11 amino acids. Per the germline V gene, CDR1 is SGHRS and CDR2 is YFSETQ. Trimming removed 4 bases at V and 3 bases at J, with 4 bases between. The whole variable domain, filled in from reference TRBV5-1 and TRBJ2-5, reads KAGVTQTPRYLIKTRGQQVTLSCSPISGHRSVSWYQQTPGQGLQFLFEYFSETQRNKGNFPGRFSGRQFSNSRSEMNVSTLELGDSALYLCASSIKETQYFGPGTRLLVL.

V usage is TRBV7-3 and J usage is TRBJ2-7, with a possible D match to TRBD2 (5 bases). V lost 5 bases, J lost 1 base, and 15 bases lay in between. Germline CDR1 SGHTA, CDR2 FQGTGA. The CDR3 is 15 amino acids. In nucleotides, the CDR3 is TGTGCCAGCAGCCCATTCCCGGGATCGTCCTACGAGCAGTACTTC. It is translated as CASSPFPGSSYEQYF.

With respect to this clone: The junction departs from the called germline gene at one end, perhaps through a read error. The V call is TRBV5-1, the J call TRBJ2-7, with D unresolved. This CDR3 region has 11 residues. In germline, CDR1 is SGHRS, CDR2 YFSETQ. This chain's CDR3 is CAIRFVYGQYF. CDR3 DNA: TGCGCCATCCGATTCGTATACGGGCAGTACTTC.

This clone has a handful of counts. The chain has TRBV10-3 and TRBJ2-3; D is unresolved. The germline V gene has CDR1 ENHRY and CDR2 SYGVKD. The CDR3 spans 12 residues. Trimming took 4 bases from V and 2 from J, leaving 4 bases between them. CDR3: CAISVNTDTQYF. The CDR3 region has the DNA TGTGCCATCAGTGTTAACACAGATACGCAGTATTTT.

J is TRBJ1-2 and V is TRBV5-8, with 8 bases fitting TRBD1. The CDR3 spans 14 residues. J was trimmed by 7 bases and V by 4 bases; bases with no gene match: 9. Germline V gene data show CDR1 as SGHTS and CDR2 as YDEGEE. This CDR3 reads CASSHKQGVIGYTF. The CDR3 DNA sequence: TGTGCCAGCAGCCACAAACAGGGGGTAATTGGCTACACCTTC.

This clone was counted a few times. The J gene is TRBJ2-7, the V gene TRBV5-5; D perhaps matches TRBD1 (6 bases). Trimming cost V 0 bases and J 3 bases, with 13 bases left between them. The CDR3 sequence is 15 residues long. Germline V gene sequence: CDR1 SGHKS, CDR2 YYEKEE (reference sequence). The CDR3 DNA reads as TGTGCCAGCAGCTTGGAGGCAGGGGCCCGCTACGAGCAGTACTTC. This sequence encodes CASSLEAGARYEQYF. Full variable domain (outside the CDR3, taken from reference TRBV5-5 and TRBJ2-7): DAGVTQSPTHLIKTRGQQVTLRCSPISGHKSVSWYQQVLGQGPQFIFQYYEKEERGRGNFPDRFSARQFPNYSSELNVNALLLGDSALYLCASSLEAGARYEQYFGPGTRLTVT.

The chain links TRBV4-3 to TRBJ2-7; 8 positions agree with TRBD2. CDR3 length: 13 residues. V was clipped by 1 base and J by 7 bases; unmatched bases: 3. Germline-derived CDR1 and CDR2 are LGHNA and YSLEER. CDR3 sequence: CASSQVAGSEQYF. The CDR3 DNA reads TGCGCCAGCAGCCAAGTAGCGGGGTCAGAGCAGTACTTC.

This clone was counted only a few times. This chain uses TRBV6-1 with TRBJ1-3, with no clear D. The CDR3 extends over 14 amino acids. V was clipped by 1 base and J by 9 bases, with 13 bases between them. CDR1 is MNHNS, CDR2 SASEGT, per germline. The CDR3 nucleotides read TGTGCCAGCAGTGAAGGGGCCGGCTTCGGCACCATATATTTT. Its translation is CASSEGAGFGTIYF.

The rearrangement joins TRBV7-2 to TRBJ2-3, with 7 bases identical to TRBD2. CDR1 and CDR2 (germline): SGHTA, FQGNSA. The CDR3 length is 13 residues. V lost 1 base and J lost 7; bases outside the gene matches: 2. The CDR3 coding sequence is TGTGCCAGCAGCTTAGGGCGGGGGAATACGCAGTATTTT. Its translation is CASSLGRGNTQYF.

The chain has TRBV11-2 and TRBJ1-2, with 7 bases fitting TRBD1. Germline V gives CDR1 SGHAT, CDR2 FQNNGV. The length of the CDR3 is 14 residues. Unmatched junction bases numbered 7, after V lost 5 bases and J lost 4 bases. Written as DNA, the CDR3 is TGTGCCAGCAGCACAGAGACAGGGTCCTATGGCTACACCTTC. It codes for CASSTETGSYGYTF. Variable domain in full (rest from reference TRBV11-2 and TRBJ1-2): EAGVAQSPRYKIIEKRQSVAFWCNPISGHATLYWYQQILGQGPKLLIQFQNNGVVDDSQLPKDRFSAERLKGVDSTLKIQPAKLEDSAVYLCASSTETGSYGYTFGSGTRLTVV.

This sequence joins TRBV7-9 and TRBJ2-1; D is perhaps TRBD1 (6 bases). This CDR3 spans 17 amino acids. Trimming took 5 bases from V and 6 from J, leaving 23 bases between them. Germline lookup yields CDR1 SEHNR and CDR2 FQNEAQ (reference sequence). The CDR3 DNA reads TGTGCCAGCAGCACCCAATCTTTTATAGGGGGTGCCAATGAGCAGTTCTTC. This gives the protein CASSTQSFIGGANEQFF.

This rearrangement joins TRBV25-1 to TRBJ2-3; D might be TRBD2 (5 bases). Germline V CDR1 and CDR2: MGHDK, SYGVNS. Trimming removed 2 bases from V and 2 bases from J, with 11 bases in between. The CDR3 runs 15 residues. DNA for the CDR3: TGTGCCAGCAGTGAACGGACGGGGTCCACAGATACGCAGTATTTT. Translation: CASSERTGSTDTQYF.

The table lists this clone with a few counts. This rearrangement joins TRBV5-6 to TRBJ2-1; TRBD2 might be the D (5 bases). Trimming took 1 base from V and 5 from J, leaving 7 bases between them. Germline loops: CDR1 SGHDT, CDR2 YYEEEE. The CDR3 is made up of 13 amino acids. The CDR3 region has the DNA TGTGCCAGCAGCTTGCCTAGCAACAATGAGCAGTTCTTC. This translates into CASSLPSNNEQFF.

The V and J genes are TRBV6-5 and TRBJ1-2; D is uncertain. In germline, CDR1 is MNHEY, CDR2 SVGAGI. V was shortened by 3 bases and J by 2 bases, with 10 bases between the two germline ends. The CDR3 consists of 14 residues. The CDR3 spells CASSYLNGNYGYTF. DNA for the CDR3: TGTGCCAGCAGTTATTTAAACGGGAACTATGGCTACACCTTC.

The chain links TRBV5-1 to TRBJ1-1, with 8 bases matching TRBD1. Germline CDR1 and CDR2: SGHRS and YFSETQ. The CDR3 runs to 15 residues. The ends lost 1 base at V and 6 bases at J; junction bases unmatched: 8. In nucleotides, the CDR3 is TGCGCCAGCAGCTTGATAGTAACAGGGGGATCTGAAGCTTTCTTT. Its translation is CASSLIVTGGSEAFF.

The chain links TRBV5-5 to TRBJ1-2; 12 bases are shared with TRBD1. Germline V gene sequence: CDR1 SGHKS, CDR2 YYEKEE (reference sequence). Trimming cost V 3 bases and J 8 bases; bases outside gene matches: 11. The CDR3 runs to 16 residues. DNA for the CDR3: TGTGCCAGCAGCTCCCTACCGGGACAGGGGGCTCAGGGCTACACCTTC. This gives the protein CASSSLPGQGAQGYTF.

This clone showed up just a few times. The V and J genes are TRBV29-1 and TRBJ1-2; D is possibly TRBD1 (6 bases). The CDR3 loop spans 11 amino acids. Germline CDR1 SQVTM, CDR2 ANQGSEA. Trimming took off 7 bases at V and 4 bases at J, with 10 bases between the two ends. The CDR3 sequence is CSGQGSYGYTF. CDR3 coding DNA: TGCAGCGGTCAGGGGAGCTATGGCTACACCTTC.

This clone has just a few counts. The chain carries TRBV29-1 and TRBJ2-1; 7 nucleotides line up with TRBD1. V was clipped by 7 bases and J by 5 bases; unmatched bases: 2. CDR1 and CDR2 from the germline V gene are SQVTM and ANQGSEA. This CDR3 region has 11 residues. The CDR3: CSGQGNNEQFF. CDR3 coding DNA: TGCAGCGGACAGGGAAACAATGAGCAGTTCTTC.

This clone appeared a few times. V usage is TRBV4-3 and J usage is TRBJ2-7; 10 bases agree with TRBD1. Germline assignment: CDR1 LGHNA and CDR2 YSLEER. The ends lost 4 bases at V and 0 bases at J; junction bases unmatched: 3. CDR3 length equals 15 residues. The CDR3 DNA sequence: TGCGCCAGCAGCCCCGGGACAGGGGCCTCCTACGAGCAGTACTTC. Translation gives CASSPGTGASYEQYF.

V is TRBV11-2 and J is TRBJ2-7; 10 nucleotides agree with TRBD2. Germline assignment: CDR1 SGHAT and CDR2 FQNNGV. V dropped 1 base and J dropped 2; count of bases not matched to a gene: 5. The CDR3 is made up of 16 amino acids. CDR3 sequence (DNA): TGTGCCAGCAGCTTAGTAGGTAGCGGGGGGACCTACGAGCAGTACTTC. Protein: CASSLVGSGGTYEQYF.

V is TRBV9 and J is TRBJ2-1; D possibly corresponds to TRBD2 (6 bases). CDR1 SGDLS and CDR2 YYNGEE come from the germline V gene. The CDR3 length is 13 residues. Trimming shortened V by 2 bases and J by 5 bases, and 8 bases separated the two germline ends. The CDR3 coding sequence is TGTGCCAGCAGCGTGGAGGGAAACAATGAGCAGTTCTTC. Translated, it gives CASSVEGNNEQFF. The full variable domain, in which reference TRBV9 and TRBJ2-1 provide the parts outside the CDR3, is DSGVTQTPKHLITATGQRVTLRCSPRSGDLSVYWYQQSLDQGLQFLIQYYNGEERAKGNILERFSAQQFPDLHSELNLSSLELGDSALYFCASSVEGNNEQFFGPGTRLTVL.

The chain links TRBV6-5 to TRBJ2-3; possibly TRBD2 for D (5 bases). Germline loops: CDR1 MNHEY, CDR2 SVGAGI. Deletions cut 6 bases from V and 2 bases from J, with 9 bases between. The CDR3 covers 13 residues. CDR3 DNA sequence: TGTGCCAGCAGAGTTAGCGCCACAGATACGCAGTATTTT. Its protein product is CASRVSATDTQYF.

This chain links TRBV7-8 with TRBJ2-3; 9 bases map to TRBD2. CDR1 is SGHVS, CDR2 FQNEAQ, per germline. The CDR3 totals 16 residues. V was pared by 6 bases and J by 3 bases, with 10 bases of the junction left unmatched. This chain's CDR3 is CASSSRGGAPTDTQYF. CDR3 coding DNA: TGTGCCAGCAGTTCGCGGGGGGGGGCCCCGACAGATACGCAGTATTTT.

The chain is built from TRBV18 and TRBJ1-1; tentative D call: TRBD1 (5 bases). The CDR3 is made up of 17 amino acids. The germline V and J ends were trimmed by 3 bases and 4 bases, with 21 bases remaining between them. Per germline, CDR1 KGHSH and CDR2 LQKENI. The CDR3 DNA follows: TGTGCCAGCTCACCCCAAGACTTCGGGGGGGTGAGCACTGAAGCTTTCTTT. This gives the protein CASSPQDFGGVSTEAFF.